The 21 T cell receptor beta chains presented below share a single source sample, sequenced in a study of liver allograft versus peripheral blood T cells. Background on the study: Recipients' peripheral blood supplied the T cell receptor repertoires against which those in transplanted livers were compared.

A single record per CDR3 protein comes from TCRdb applying MiXCR to the reads. The data contain about 3,900 distinct CDR3 sequences, around 16% of them singletons. The receptors here all came from a human patient who had a liver transplant. The graft donor may have given rise to some T cells.

This clonotype is medium-sized (0.01 to 0.1%) within its sample. This rearrangement joins TRBV6-6 to TRBJ2-7; D remains ambiguous. V was shortened by 2 bases and J by 3 bases, with 8 bases between the two germline ends. CDR3 size: 13 residues. Germline CDR1 reads MNHNY; CDR2 reads SVGAGI (reference sequence). CDR3 amino acids: CASSYESDYEQYF. Written as DNA, the CDR3 is TGTGCCAGCAGTTACGAATCCGACTACGAGCAGTACTTC.

Of note for this clonotype: A clone one base away is much larger, so this may be a read error. The CDR3 end shows no conserved phenylalanine or tryptophan, and so a read error is likely. The rearrangement uses TRBV6-1 and TRBJ2-7, with D unclear. The length of the CDR3 is 12 residues. V dropped 5 bases and J dropped 4 bases, with 9 bases sitting between them. Germline lookup yields CDR1 MNHNS and CDR2 SASEGT. For the CDR3, the DNA is TGTGCCAGCAGTTTCGACACATACGAGCAGTACTCC. As protein: CASSFDTYEQYS.

The chain recombines TRBV6-5 with TRBJ2-1, with D possibly matching TRBD1 (6 bases). The V end lost 8 bases, the J end lost 2 bases, and 7 bases lay between the germline ends. This CDR3 region has 12 residues. Germline values: CDR1 MNHEY, CDR2 SVGAGI. The CDR3 coding sequence is TGTGCCAGCGGGGGCCCCTACAATGAGCAGTTCTTC. This codes for CASGGPYNEQFF.

This clonotype is termed medium-sized. This sequence joins TRBV20-1 and TRBJ2-7, with 14 bases aligning to TRBD2. Trimming cost V 3 bases and J 3 bases; bases outside gene matches: 7. This CDR3 is 16 amino acids long. Germline-derived CDR1 and CDR2 are DFQATT and SNEGSKA (reference sequence). CDR3 in DNA: TGCAGTGCTAGGGGGGGGACTAGCGGGAGCGTCTACGAGCAGTACTTC. It codes for CSARGGTSGSVYEQYF.

In its sample, this clonotype is medium-sized. The chain couples TRBV5-6 to TRBJ1-2, with D perhaps TRBD1 (6 bases). V was cut by 2 bases and J by 4 bases, with 9 bases left in between. CDR1 and CDR2 (germline): SGHDT, YYEEEE. The CDR3 contains 13 residues. The CDR3 reads CASSFQGSYGYTF. For the CDR3, the DNA is TGTGCCAGCAGCTTTCAGGGGAGCTATGGCTACACCTTC.

A few counts support this clonotype. This chain uses TRBV11-3 with TRBJ2-7, with a possible D match to TRBD1 (6 bases). The CDR3 has 13 residues. Germline-derived CDR1 and CDR2 are SGHNT and YENEEA. The ends were cut back, 2 bases at V and 4 bases at J, with 9 bases in the middle. CDR3 coding DNA: TGTGCCAGCAGCTTACGGACAGCTTACGAGCAGTACTTC. It is translated as CASSLRTAYEQYF.

This clonotype qualifies as medium-sized. The gene calls are TRBV28 and TRBJ1-4; D is unresolved. Germline V gene sequence: CDR1 MDHEN, CDR2 SYDVKM. This CDR3 region has 14 residues. The V end lost 3 bases, the J end lost 6 bases, and 11 bases lay between the germline ends. The CDR3 loop is CASSFTEEDEKLFF. The CDR3 DNA follows: TGTGCCAGCAGTTTTACAGAGGAGGATGAAAAACTGTTTTTT.

Notes on this clonotype: The conserved phenylalanine or tryptophan is not found at the CDR3 terminus, so this likely reflects a read error. The limits of the CDR3 on the DNA are not certain, so only TCRdb's listed CDR3 is given. V is TRBV28 and J is TRBJ2-1. Germline lookup yields CDR1 MDHEN and CDR2 SYDVKM. The CDR3 numbers 8 amino acids, ends counted. CDR3: CASSLPLT.

This clonotype is labeled as medium-sized. J is TRBJ2-1 and V is TRBV15, with TRBD2 matching 8 bases. The CDR3 has 17 amino acids. From germline, CDR1 is LNHNV and CDR2 YYDKDF (reference sequence). The J segment lost 8 bases and the V segment lost 2 bases, leaving 14 bases of the junction unmatched. CDR3: CATSRSYLSGGPDEQFF. As DNA, the CDR3 is TGTGCCACCAGCAGATCTTACTTATCGGGAGGGCCGGATGAGCAGTTCTTC.

The chain links TRBV30 to TRBJ1-1; D call uncertain. Trimming removed 7 bases from V and 5 bases from J, with 17 bases in between. The germline V gene has CDR1 GTSNPN and CDR2 SVGIG (reference sequence). This CDR3 has 13 residues. The CDR3 loop reads CASIQRPRTEAFF. The DNA of the CDR3 is TGTGCCTCCATCCAACGACCGAGGACTGAAGCTTTCTTT.

In its sample, this clonotype is medium-sized (0.01 to 0.1%). The chain combines TRBV27 with TRBJ1-2; D unclear. This CDR3 has 13 residues. Per germline, CDR1 MNHEY and CDR2 SMNVEV (reference sequence). V lost 7 bases and J lost 8, with 17 bases in between. CDR3 in DNA: TGTGCCAGCACCGACCGGGCCGCGGCGGGCTACACCTTC. Translating gives CASTDRAAAGYTF.

This clonotype is labeled as medium-sized. The rearrangement uses TRBV7-9 and TRBJ1-4, with 7 positions matching TRBD1. J gave up 5 bases and V 6 bases, and 18 bases lay outside the gene matches. In germline, CDR1 is SEHNR, CDR2 FQNEAQ (reference sequence). This CDR3 is built from 18 residues. CDR3 DNA: TGTGCCAGCAGAACCTGGGGGCAGACCGGGACAGACAATGAAAAACTGTTTTTT. It encodes CASRTWGQTGTDNEKLFF.

Points on this clonotype: One end of the junction does not line up with germline, which may come from a read error. The V and J genes are TRBV5-4 and TRBJ2-2, with D possibly matching TRBD2 (5 bases). This CDR3 is 13 amino acids long. Germline V gives CDR1 SGHNT, CDR2 YYREEE (reference sequence). CDR3 nucleotide sequence: TGCGCCAGCAGCTTGGCCCGGGGCGGGGAGCTGTTTTTT. Its translation is CASSLARGGELFF.

By proportion, this clonotype is medium-sized (0.01 to 0.1%). The V gene is TRBV11-2, the J gene TRBJ2-1, with 10 bases fitting TRBD2. From germline, CDR1 is SGHAT and CDR2 FQNNGV. V dropped 1 base and J dropped 4; count of bases not matched to a gene: 13. This CDR3 contains 19 residues. CDR3 loop: CASSLARGSGGPPYNEQFF. The CDR3 region has the DNA TGTGCCAGCAGCTTAGCCCGAGGTAGCGGGGGGCCCCCGTACAATGAGCAGTTCTTC.

By its share, this clonotype is medium-sized. The genes are TRBV28 and TRBJ2-3; no clear D. There are 15 residues in the CDR3. V lost 2 bases and J lost 0, with 9 bases in between. Germline CDR1 is MDHEN and CDR2 is SYDVKM. CDR3 sequence (DNA): TGTGCCAGCAGTTTACTGAGCGTTAGCACAGATACGCAGTATTTT. It yields the protein CASSLLSVSTDTQYF.

In its sample, this clonotype ranks as medium-sized. The rearrangement uses TRBV7-9 and TRBJ2-7, with TRBD2 matching over 8 bases. Trimming at V came to 5 bases and at J to 3 bases, leaving 3 bases not matched to a gene. The CDR3 loop spans 13 amino acids. Germline V gene data show CDR1 as SEHNR and CDR2 as FQNEAQ (reference sequence). CDR3 nucleotide sequence: TGTGCCAGCAGCAAGCGGGAGCGCTACGAGCAGTACTTC. This sequence encodes CASSKRERYEQYF.

The genes are TRBV6-5 and TRBJ2-3; weak D call: TRBD1 (6 bases). CDR1 and CDR2 from the germline V gene are MNHEY and SVGAGI. CDR3 length: 14 residues. V was trimmed by 2 bases and J by 3 bases, leaving 9 bases between them. The CDR3 DNA reads as TGTGCCAGCAGTTACGGCAGGGGAACAGATACGCAGTATTTT. Translating gives CASSYGRGTDTQYF.

This clonotype is medium-sized within its sample. The V gene is TRBV7-9, the J gene TRBJ1-2; no clear D. The CDR3 is 13 residues long. Germline lookup yields CDR1 SEHNR and CDR2 FQNEAQ (reference sequence). V lost 3 bases to trimming and J lost 6 bases, with 11 bases between them. The CDR3 sequence is CASSLYREDGYTF. The CDR3 bases are TGTGCCAGCAGCTTGTATAGGGAAGATGGCTACACCTTC.

This clonotype was detected only a few times. V is TRBV11-2 and J is TRBJ2-1, with 10 nucleotides matching TRBD2. Germline lookup yields CDR1 SGHAT and CDR2 FQNNGV. This CDR3 has 18 residues. Losses at the gene ends were 1 base for V and 2 bases for J; bases not matched to a gene: 8. CDR3 residues: CASSLAVPGLAPYNEQFF. CDR3 nucleotides: TGTGCCAGCAGCTTAGCAGTTCCGGGACTAGCGCCCTACAATGAGCAGTTCTTC.

This clonotype was counted between two and nine times. The chain employs TRBV28 and TRBJ2-3; D remains unclear. V lost 2 bases and J 1 base, leaving 13 bases between the germline ends. Germline CDR1 is MDHEN and CDR2 is SYDVKM. The CDR3 sequence is 16 residues long. CDR3 sequence reads: CASSLPVGGGTDTQYF. CDR3 in DNA: TGTGCCAGCAGTTTACCTGTAGGCGGTGGCACAGATACGCAGTATTTT.

A remark on this clonotype: Being one base from a much bigger clone, this may be a read error. The chain has TRBV28 and TRBJ2-7; TRBD2 agrees at 7 bases. The V gene end was trimmed by 7 bases and the J gene end by 4 bases; junction bases not matched to a gene: 10. The germline gives CDR1 MDHEN, CDR2 SYDVKM. This CDR3 is built from 14 residues. The CDR3 loop reads CASNFAGEGYEQYF. In DNA, the CDR3 is TGTGCCAGCAATTTTGCGGGAGAGGGGTACGAGCAGTACTTC.